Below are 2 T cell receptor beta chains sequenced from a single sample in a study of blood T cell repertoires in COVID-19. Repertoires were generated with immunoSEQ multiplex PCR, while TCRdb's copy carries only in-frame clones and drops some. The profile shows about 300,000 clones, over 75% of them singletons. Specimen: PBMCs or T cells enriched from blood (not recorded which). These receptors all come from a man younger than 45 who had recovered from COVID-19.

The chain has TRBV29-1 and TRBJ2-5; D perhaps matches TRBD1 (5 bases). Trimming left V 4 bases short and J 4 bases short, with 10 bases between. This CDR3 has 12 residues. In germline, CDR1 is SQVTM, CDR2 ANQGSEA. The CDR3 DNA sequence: TGCAGCGTTGGTGGGGCAGCAGAGACCCAGTACTTC. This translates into CSVGGAAETQYF.

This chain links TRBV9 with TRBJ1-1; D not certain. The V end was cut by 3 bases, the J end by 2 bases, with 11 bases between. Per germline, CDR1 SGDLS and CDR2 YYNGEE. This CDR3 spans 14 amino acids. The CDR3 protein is CASSARQVNTEAFF. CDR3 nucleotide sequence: TGTGCCAGCAGCGCCCGTCAGGTTAACACTGAAGCTTTCTTT.